This T cell receptor beta chain was found in a study of T cell responses to AZD1222 COVID-19 vaccine. Concerning this clone: Its antigen is unknown.

The CDR3 loop spans 9 amino acids. Study-wide results and limits: Recipients of AZD1222 seropositive at baseline numbered only five or six.

Libraries were prepared by immunoSEQ multiplex PCR; TCRdb keeps only in-frame clonotypes and omits some of them. This table holds 160,000 or so clones, about 91% found once. This TCR was sampled from an adult in good health. This sample comprised peripheral blood, obtained on day 0 of MenACWY control vaccination. The chain is built from TRBV21-1 and TRBJ1-6. TRBV21-1 is annotated as a pseudogene. The CDR3: CARTSPLHF. The CDR3 DNA reads as TGTGCCAGAACTTCACCCCTCCACTTT.